This T cell receptor beta chain was obtained from a study of CD8+CD57+ T cells in acquired aplastic anemia. Whole-study results and caveats: Both patients and controls carried the same twenty-nine CD8+ CDR3 sequences. CD8+ Simpson's diversity showed no significant patient-control difference.

This CDR3 has 14 amino acids. The germline CDR1 and CDR2 sequences are LNHDA and SQIVND (reference sequence). The V end was cut by 4 bases, the J end by 4 bases, with 14 bases between. Worth noting for this clonotype: Its antigen remains unidentified.

TCR beta VDJ combinations and CDR3 sequences were profiled from genomic DNA. TCRdb recomputed calls from the reads with MiXCR, one row per CDR3 protein. The table lists about 100,000 distinct CDR3 sequences, around 53% of them singletons. The clonotype was recovered from a human donor in good health, serving as a control. Sequencing was performed on sorted CD4+, CD8+, or CD8+CD57+ T cells (not recorded which) from PBMCs. The V call is TRBV19, the J call TRBJ2-7; TRBD2 is a possible D gene (5 bases). The CDR3 DNA sequence: TGTGCCAGTAGTAAATCCCGGGATGTATACGAGCAGTACTTC. It codes for CASSKSRDVYEQYF. The variable domain in full, with the rest retrieved from reference TRBV19 and TRBJ2-7, is DGGITQSPKYLFRKEGQNVTLSCEQNLNHDAMYWYRQDPGQGLRLIYYSQIVNDFQKGDIAEGYSVSREKKESFPLTVTSAQKNPTAFYLCASSKSRDVYEQYFGPGTRLTVT.